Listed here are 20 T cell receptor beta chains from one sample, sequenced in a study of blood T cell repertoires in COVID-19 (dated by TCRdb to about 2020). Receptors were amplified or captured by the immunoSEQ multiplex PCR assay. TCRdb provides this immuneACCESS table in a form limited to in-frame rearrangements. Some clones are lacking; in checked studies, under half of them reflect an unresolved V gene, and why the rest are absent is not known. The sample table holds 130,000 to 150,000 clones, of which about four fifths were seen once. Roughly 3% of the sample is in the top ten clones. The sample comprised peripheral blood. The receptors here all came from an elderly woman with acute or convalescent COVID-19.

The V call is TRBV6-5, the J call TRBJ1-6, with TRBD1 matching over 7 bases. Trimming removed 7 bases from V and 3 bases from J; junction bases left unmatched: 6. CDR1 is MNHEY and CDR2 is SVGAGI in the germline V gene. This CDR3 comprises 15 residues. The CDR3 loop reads CASTHRGNYNSPLHF. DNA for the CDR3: TGTGCCAGCACTCACAGGGGTAACTATAATTCACCCCTCCACTTT.

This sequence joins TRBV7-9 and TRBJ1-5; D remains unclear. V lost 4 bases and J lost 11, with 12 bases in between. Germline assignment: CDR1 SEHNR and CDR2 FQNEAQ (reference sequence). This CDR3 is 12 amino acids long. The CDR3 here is CASSSHLRAQHF. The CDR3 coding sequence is TGTGCCAGCAGCTCGCACTTAAGAGCCCAGCATTTT.

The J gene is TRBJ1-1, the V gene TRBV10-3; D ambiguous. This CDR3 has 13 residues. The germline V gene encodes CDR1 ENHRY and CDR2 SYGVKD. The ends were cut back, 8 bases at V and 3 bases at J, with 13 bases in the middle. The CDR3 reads CAIRATRDTEAFF. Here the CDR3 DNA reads TGTGCCATCCGAGCAACTCGGGACACTGAAGCTTTCTTT.

DNA for the CDR3: TGCGCCAGCAGCTTCGACAGGGGAGGTAACTATGGCTACACCTTC. Protein: CASSFDRGGNYGYTF. The chain employs TRBV5-1 and TRBJ1-2, with 8 nucleotides matching TRBD1. Trimming cost V 2 bases and J 1 base; bases outside gene matches: 4. CDR3 length: 15 amino acids. The germline gives CDR1 SGHRS, CDR2 YFSETQ.

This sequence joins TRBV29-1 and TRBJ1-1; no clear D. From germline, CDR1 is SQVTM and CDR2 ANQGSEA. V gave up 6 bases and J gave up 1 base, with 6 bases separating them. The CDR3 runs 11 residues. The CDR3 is CSVTSNTEAFF. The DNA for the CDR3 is TGCAGCGTGACTTCGAACACTGAAGCTTTCTTT.

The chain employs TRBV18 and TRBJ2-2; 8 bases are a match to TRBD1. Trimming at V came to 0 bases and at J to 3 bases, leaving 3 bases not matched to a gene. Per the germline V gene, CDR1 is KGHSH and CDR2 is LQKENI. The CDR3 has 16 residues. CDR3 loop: CASSPPTGVDTGELFF. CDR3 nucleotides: TGTGCCAGCTCACCACCGACAGGGGTGGACACCGGGGAGCTGTTTTTT.

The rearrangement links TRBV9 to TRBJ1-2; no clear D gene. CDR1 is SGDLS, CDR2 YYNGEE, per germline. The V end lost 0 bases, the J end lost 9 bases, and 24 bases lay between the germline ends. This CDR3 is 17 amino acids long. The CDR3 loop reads CASSVEQNSRIGSSYTF. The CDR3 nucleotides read TGTGCCAGCAGCGTAGAACAGAATTCCCGGATCGGTAGTAGCTACACCTTC.

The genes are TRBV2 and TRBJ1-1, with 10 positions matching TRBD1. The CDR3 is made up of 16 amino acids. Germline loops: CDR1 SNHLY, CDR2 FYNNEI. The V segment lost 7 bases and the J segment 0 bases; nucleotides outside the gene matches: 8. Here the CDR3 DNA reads TGTGCCAGCACAATCAGACAGGGGGCGATGAACACTGAAGCTTTCTTT. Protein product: CASTIRQGAMNTEAFF.

The chain's CDR3 is CASSQGQGSSYNEQFF. The CDR3 DNA reads TGCGCCAGCAGCCAGGGACAGGGAAGCTCCTACAATGAGCAGTTCTTC. This chain joins TRBV4-1 and TRBJ2-1; 9 positions agree with TRBD1. Germline V gives CDR1 MGHRA, CDR2 YSYEKL. The CDR3 has 16 amino acids. Germline trimming cut 3 bases from V and 0 bases from J; bases unmatched to any gene: 3.

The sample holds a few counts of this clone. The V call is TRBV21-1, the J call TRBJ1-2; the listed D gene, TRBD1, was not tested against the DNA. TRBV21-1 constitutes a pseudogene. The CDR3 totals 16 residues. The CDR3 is CASSKAAGSPFYGYTF. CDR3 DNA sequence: TGTGCCAGCAGCAAAGCTGCAGGGTCCCCCTTCTATGGCTACACCTTC.

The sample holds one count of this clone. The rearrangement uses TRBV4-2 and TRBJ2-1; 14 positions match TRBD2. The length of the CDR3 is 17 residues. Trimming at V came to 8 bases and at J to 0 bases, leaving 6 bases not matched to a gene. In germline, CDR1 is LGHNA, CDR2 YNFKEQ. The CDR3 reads CASGLAGGASSYNEQFF. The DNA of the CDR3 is TGTGCCAGCGGACTAGCGGGGGGAGCCAGCTCCTACAATGAGCAGTTCTTC.

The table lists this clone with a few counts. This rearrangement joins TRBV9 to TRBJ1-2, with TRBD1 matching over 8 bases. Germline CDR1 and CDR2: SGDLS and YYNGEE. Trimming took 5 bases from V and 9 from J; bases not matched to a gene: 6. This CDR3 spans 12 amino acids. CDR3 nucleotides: TGTGCCAGCAGAGGACAGGGTCTGCGCTACACCTTC. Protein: CASRGQGLRYTF.

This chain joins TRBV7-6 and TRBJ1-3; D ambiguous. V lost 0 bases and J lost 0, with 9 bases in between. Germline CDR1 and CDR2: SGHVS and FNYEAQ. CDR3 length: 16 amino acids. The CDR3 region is CASSLAIQHSGNTIYF. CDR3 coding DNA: TGTGCCAGCAGCTTAGCGATACAGCACTCTGGAAACACCATATATTTT.

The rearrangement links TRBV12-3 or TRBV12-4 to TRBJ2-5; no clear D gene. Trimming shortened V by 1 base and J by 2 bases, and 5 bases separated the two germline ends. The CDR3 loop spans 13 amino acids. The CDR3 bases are TGTGCCAGCAGTTTAGTCAGACAAGAGACCCAGTACTTC. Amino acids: CASSLVRQETQYF.

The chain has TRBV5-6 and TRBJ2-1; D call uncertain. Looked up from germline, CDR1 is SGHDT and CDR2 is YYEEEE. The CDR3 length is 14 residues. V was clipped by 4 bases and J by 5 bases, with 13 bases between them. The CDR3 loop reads CASSRDKANNEQFF. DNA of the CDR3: TGTGCCAGCAGCCGTGATAAAGCTAACAATGAGCAGTTCTTC.

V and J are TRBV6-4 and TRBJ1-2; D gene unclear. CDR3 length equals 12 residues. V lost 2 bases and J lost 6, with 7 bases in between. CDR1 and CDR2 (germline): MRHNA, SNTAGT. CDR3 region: CASSDGSHGYTF. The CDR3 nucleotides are TGTGCCAGCAGTGACGGGAGCCATGGCTACACCTTC.

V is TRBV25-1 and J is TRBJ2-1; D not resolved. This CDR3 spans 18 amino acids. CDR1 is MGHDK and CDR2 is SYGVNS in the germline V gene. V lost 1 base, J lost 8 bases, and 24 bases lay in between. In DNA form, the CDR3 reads TGTGCCAGCAGTGAATCGCCAGGAACGTATCGACGTGGCTATGAGCAGTTCTTC. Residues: CASSESPGTYRRGYEQFF.

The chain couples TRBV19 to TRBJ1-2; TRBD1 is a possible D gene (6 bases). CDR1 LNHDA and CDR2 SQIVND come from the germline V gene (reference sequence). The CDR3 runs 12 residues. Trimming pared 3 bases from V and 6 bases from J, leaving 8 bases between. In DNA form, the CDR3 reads TGTGCCAGTAGTATCAGACAGGATGGCTACACCTTC. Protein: CASSIRQDGYTF.

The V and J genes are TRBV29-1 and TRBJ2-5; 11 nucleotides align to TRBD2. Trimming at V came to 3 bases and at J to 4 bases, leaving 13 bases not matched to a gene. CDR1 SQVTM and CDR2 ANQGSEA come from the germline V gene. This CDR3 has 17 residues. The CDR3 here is CSVDRLAGNAGRETQYF. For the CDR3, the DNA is TGCAGCGTTGACCGACTAGCGGGGAATGCGGGACGAGAGACCCAGTACTTC.

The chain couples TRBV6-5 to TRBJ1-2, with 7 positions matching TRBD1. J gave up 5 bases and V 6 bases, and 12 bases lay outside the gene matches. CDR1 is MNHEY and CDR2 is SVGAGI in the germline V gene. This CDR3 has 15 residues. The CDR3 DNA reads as TGTGCCAGCAGCGACAGGGAAAGGTCACATTATGGCTACACCTTC. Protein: CASSDRERSHYGYTF.